This T cell receptor (beta chain) appears in the sequencing data of a study of regulatory T cells in long-lasting Graves disease. The V segment lost 4 bases and the J segment 13 bases; nucleotides outside the gene matches: 10. Germline CDR1 reads SNHLY; CDR2 reads FYNNEI. The CDR3 is made up of 13 amino acids. The sample's time point: persistent/refractory GD, antithyroid drugs over 5 years with positive TRAb. Making the TCR library involved RNA that had been extracted from PBMCs. Arm-PCR with iRepertoire HTBI primers amplified the CDR3 regions for these TCR beta libraries. TCRdb redid the calling of the multiplex PCR reads with MiXCR, one entry per CDR3 protein. The sample holds a few hundred thousand distinct CDR3 sequences, around a quarter seen once. This clonotype was seen at least ten times.

Here the sequenced sample was peripheral blood mononuclear cells (PBMCs), taken when the disease was refractory, from a patient treated with antithyroid drugs. This TCR was sampled from a female donor with Graves disease. The V and J genes are TRBV2 and TRBJ2-7; 10 bases map to TRBD2. The DNA of the CDR3 is TGTGCCAGCAGTGGGATCTTAGCGGGAGGCGGCTACTTC. It codes for CASSGILAGGGYF.